The rows below give T cell receptor beta chains drawn from one sample of a study of cytomegalovirus exposure and HLA in healthy donors. Repertoires were generated with immunoSEQ multiplex PCR, while TCRdb's copy carries only in-frame clones and drops some. The sample shows roughly 140,000 clones, 70% to 90% of them seen only once. The specimen was PBMCs. The receptors derive from a man between 18 and 35 years old in good health and CMV-seropositive. Each CDR3 is given with its conserved first and last residue. A D gene is named only where the DNA matches it firmly.

J gene: TRBJ2-2; D gene: -; CDR3 length: 14; V gene: TRBV19; CDR3 DNA: TGTGCCAGTAGTGTCAGGGGGAACACCGGGGAGCTGTTTTTT; CDR3 protein: CASSVRGNTGELFF
J gene: TRBJ2-5; D gene: TRBD2; CDR3 length: 15; V gene: TRBV6-5; CDR3 DNA: TGTGCCAGCAGTTACGGCGCCGGGACTAGAGAGACCCAGTACTTC; CDR3 protein: CASSYGAGTRETQYF
J gene: TRBJ1-2; D gene: TRBD1; CDR3 length: 16; V gene: TRBV9; CDR3 DNA: TGTGCCAGCAGCCCCTCCGGGACAGGGGGTAACTATGGCTACACCTTC; CDR3 protein: CASSPSGTGGNYGYTF
J gene: TRBJ2-3; D gene: TRBD1; CDR3 length: 14; V gene: TRBV5-1; CDR3 DNA: TGCGCCAGCTTTTATGACAGGGCCGCAGATACGCAGTATTTT; CDR3 protein: CASFYDRAADTQYF
J gene: TRBJ1-2; D gene: -; CDR3 length: 13; V gene: TRBV5-1; CDR3 DNA: TGCGCCAGCAGGATGGACACTAACTATGGCTACACCTTC; CDR3 protein: CASRMDTNYGYTF
J gene: TRBJ2-7; D gene: TRBD1; CDR3 length: 13; V gene: TRBV5-1; CDR3 DNA: TGCGCCAGCAGCTGGGACAGGGGGAGCGAGCAGTACTTC; CDR3 protein: CASSWDRGSEQYF
J gene: TRBJ2-4; D gene: -; CDR3 length: 16; V gene: TRBV18; CDR3 DNA: TGTGCCAGCTCACCGAGTAAGACAATAGCCAAAAACATTCAGTACTTC; CDR3 protein: CASSPSKTIAKNIQYF
J gene: TRBJ2-7; D gene: -; CDR3 length: 15; V gene: TRBV2; CDR3 DNA: TGTGCCAGCAGTGAACAGAAAATAAGCTCCTACGAGCAGTACTTC; CDR3 protein: CASSEQKISSYEQYF
J gene: TRBJ2-5; D gene: -; CDR3 length: 15; V gene: TRBV19; CDR3 DNA: TGTGCCAGTTTCGGATACGGACAGGGAGGGGAGACCCAGTACTTC; CDR3 protein: CASFGYGQGGETQYF
J gene: TRBJ2-2; D gene: TRBD2; CDR3 length: 13; V gene: TRBV30; CDR3 DNA: TGTGCCTGGAACCTAGCGGGAGGAGGGGAGCTGTTTTTT; CDR3 protein: CAWNLAGGGELFF